This section outlines one T cell receptor (beta chain) sequence together with its context. This record belongs to a study of T cell changes during pregnancy in multiple sclerosis. TCRdb keeps only in-frame clones here, not all; method: immunoSEQ multiplex PCR. The sample shows some 58,000 clones, 90% to 97% of them seen only once. This CDR3 is built from 13 residues. V was pared by 8 bases and J by 0 bases, with 10 bases between. Germline V gene lookup returns CDR1 LNHDA and CDR2 SQIVND (reference sequence). The starting material was CD8+ T cells from peripheral blood mononuclear cells, obtained after pregnancy. The source of this sequence is a female donor with multiple sclerosis, enrolled in a pregnancy study. The J gene is TRBJ1-1, the V gene TRBV19; a weak D match, TRBD1 (5 bases). The CDR3, as DNA: TGTGCCAGTGCGGGACTTATGAACACTGAAGCTTTCTTT. Amino acids: CASAGLMNTEAFF.